This T cell receptor (beta chain) stems from a study of T-cell memory formation after mild COVID-19. The overall study: Across donors, TCR clusters were largely donor specific.

This CDR3 spans 13 amino acids. The germline gives CDR1 SGHDT, CDR2 YYEEEE. V was cut by 6 bases and J by 7 bases, with 17 bases left in between. MiXCR, run by TCRdb on the 5' RACE reads, gives a single entry per CDR3 protein. The sample yields hundreds of thousands of distinct CDR3 sequences, roughly 20% seen once. The clonotype originates from an adult woman who had mild COVID-19 (a few samples of this study predate the infection). Cell type and time point are not known. The chain employs TRBV5-6 and TRBJ2-7; D is unclear. Sequenced material: PBMCs or a T cell subset sorted from them (not recorded which). The CDR3 reads CASTHNGSPEQYF. Written as DNA, the CDR3 is TGTGCCAGCACCCACAACGGCTCTCCGGAGCAGTACTTC.